This is a list of T cell receptor beta chains from one sample in a study of blood T cell repertoires in COVID-19. Sequencing was performed with immunoSEQ multiplex PCR; in TCRdb, only in-frame clones are kept and a portion is missing. Altogether 100,000 to 150,000 clones are present, approximately 85% being singletons, with the ten largest covering 27%. Sequenced input: peripheral blood. The origin of the receptors is a woman aged 80 or over with acute or convalescent COVID-19. The CDR3 runs from the conserved cysteine through the conserved F or W. A D gene is named only where the DNA matches it firmly. Size tells how often a clone was seen (once, few, many) or the class of an expanded clone, and some rows leave it out.

d_gene	j_gene	abundance	v_gene	CDR3nt	CDR3aa
-	TRBJ1-1	-	TRBV19	TGTGCCAGTAGTATAGTCGGGGGGCGGTCGACGAACACTGAAGCTTTCTTT	CASSIVGGRSTNTEAFF
-	TRBJ1-1	-	TRBV6-6	TGTGCCACCTACAGGGCGAACACTGAAGCTTTCTTT	CATYRANTEAFF
TRBD1	TRBJ1-2	-	TRBV28	TGTGCCAGCAGGGGGACAGGGAGGGGAAATTTCTACACCTTC	CASRGTGRGNFYTF
-	TRBJ1-5	-	TRBV25-1	TGTGCCAGCAGTGATAGTGGAGGGGTCAATCAGCCCCAGCATTTT	CASSDSGGVNQPQHF
TRBD1	TRBJ2-5	-	TRBV7-9	TGTGCCAGCAGCTTATTAAACCTCGGGACAGATAAAGAGACCCAGTACTTC	CASSLLNLGTDKETQYF
TRBD1	TRBJ2-3	-	TRBV4-2	TGTGCCAGCAGCCAATACCAGGACAGGAAAGATACGCAGTATTTT	CASSQYQDRKDTQYF
-	TRBJ1-6	-	TRBV9	TGTGCCAGCAGCGTAGACTTCACAGGGTCGGGGATCCTCCACTTT	CASSVDFTGSGILHF
-	TRBJ2-5	-	TRBV12-3/TRBV12-4	TGTGCCAGCAGTTTCGTTAGGGGGACCCAGTACTTC	CASSFVRGTQYF
-	TRBJ1-1	-	TRBV18	TGTGCCAGCTCGGTAACGGAGATGTCTGAAGCTTTCTTT	CASSVTEMSEAFF
-	TRBJ1-1	once	TRBV6-6	TGTGCCAGCAGGGATGTGCAGGGAGCTTTCTTT	CASRDVQGAFF
-	TRBJ1-1	-	TRBV11-2	TGTGCCAGCAGCTTTACGGGTAACACTGAAGCTTTCTTT	CASSFTGNTEAFF
TRBD1	TRBJ1-2	-	TRBV4-3	TGCGCCAGCAGCCAAGATGTCCAGGGGGCCTATGGCTACACCTTC	CASSQDVQGAYGYTF
-	TRBJ1-1	-	TRBV10-3	TGTGCCATCAGTGAGAGGCAGACGAATATTGGGAGCACTGAAGCTTTCTTT	CAISERQTNIGSTEAFF
TRBD1	TRBJ2-7	once	TRBV2	TGTGCCAGCAAGGAAGACAGGGCCTCCTACGAGCAGTACTTC	CASKEDRASYEQYF
-	TRBJ2-3	-	TRBV4-2	TGTGCCAGCAGCCAAGATCTTGCGGGGGCCCTATCCGGAGATACGCAGTATTTT	CASSQDLAGALSGDTQYF
TRBD2	TRBJ2-3	-	TRBV6-2/TRBV6-3	TGTGCCAGCAGTTACGCGGATCGAGCGGGGGCCCAGTCAGCTACGCAGTATTTT	CASSYADRAGAQSATQYF
TRBD1	TRBJ1-5	-	TRBV15	TGTGCCACCAGCAGAGGACAGGGGGCAGGGAGCAATCAGCCCCAGCATTTT	CATSRGQGAGSNQPQHF
TRBD1	TRBJ1-2	-	TRBV4-2	TGTGCCAGCAGCCAAGAGATCGGCCAGGGACAGATAGGTGGCTACACCTTC	CASSQEIGQGQIGGYTF
TRBD1	TRBJ1-6	-	TRBV6-5	TGTGCCAGCAGCCTTCAGGGGGCGAATTCACCCCTCCACTTT	CASSLQGANSPLHF
TRBD1	TRBJ1-5	-	TRBV6-5	TGTGCCAGCAGACAGGGGGCAAAGCAGCCCCAGCATTTT	CASRQGAKQPQHF
-	TRBJ1-3	-	TRBV7-2	TGTGCCAGCAGCTTAGTTTCAACCGGGGAAGGAAACACCATATATTTT	CASSLVSTGEGNTIYF
TRBD1	TRBJ2-4	-	TRBV29-1	TGCAGCGTGGACAGGGGAGACATTCAGTACTTC	CSVDRGDIQYF